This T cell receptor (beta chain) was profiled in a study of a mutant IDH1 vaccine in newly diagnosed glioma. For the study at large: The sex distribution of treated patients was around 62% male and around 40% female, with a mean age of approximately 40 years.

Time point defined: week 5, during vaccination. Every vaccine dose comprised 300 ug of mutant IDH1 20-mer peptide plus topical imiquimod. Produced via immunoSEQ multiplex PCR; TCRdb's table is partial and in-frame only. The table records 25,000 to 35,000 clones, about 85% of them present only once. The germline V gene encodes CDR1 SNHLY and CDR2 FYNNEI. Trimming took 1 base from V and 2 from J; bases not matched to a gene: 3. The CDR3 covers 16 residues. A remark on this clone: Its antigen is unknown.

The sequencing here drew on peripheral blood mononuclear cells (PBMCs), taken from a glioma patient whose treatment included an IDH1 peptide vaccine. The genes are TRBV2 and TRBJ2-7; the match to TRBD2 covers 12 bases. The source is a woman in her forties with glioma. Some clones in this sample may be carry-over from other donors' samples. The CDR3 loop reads CASSEELAGGTYEQYF. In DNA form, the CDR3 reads TGTGCCAGCAGTGAAGAACTAGCGGGGGGAACCTACGAGCAGTACTTC.